The 32 T cell receptor beta chains below were found in one sample sequenced in a study of CD4 T cells in relation to SARS-CoV-2 and coronaviruses. Unexposed donor CD4+ T cells date from about 2010-2019, before the COVID-19 pandemic. Libraries were prepared by immunoSEQ multiplex PCR; TCRdb keeps only in-frame clonotypes and omits some of them. The top ten clones hold under 0.3% of a sample with approximately 70,000 clones, just over 90% of them seen once. Sample: naive CD4+ T cells from PBMCs. Sample subset: naive CD4+ T cells isolated by negative enrichment. The receptors come from a human donor in good health.

The chain carries TRBV5-1 and TRBJ2-3; TRBD1 is a possible D gene (6 bases). V was shortened by 3 bases and J by 0 bases, with 14 bases between the two germline ends. In germline, CDR1 is SGHRS, CDR2 YFSETQ. The CDR3 length is 16 residues. The chain's CDR3 is CASSSPGTQSTDTQYF. The CDR3 DNA reads as TGCGCCAGCAGCTCACCCGGGACACAGAGCACAGATACGCAGTATTTT.

This clone was seen a single time. The chain joins TRBV3-1 (or the pseudogene TRBV3-2) to TRBJ2-2; 7 nucleotides align to TRBD1. Germline-derived CDR1 and CDR2 are LGHDT and YNNKEL (reference sequence). Trimming took 4 bases from V and 2 from J; bases not matched to a gene: 4. The CDR3 totals 15 residues. CDR3: CASSLGTANTGELFF. In DNA, the CDR3 is TGTGCCAGCAGCCTTGGGACAGCTAACACCGGGGAGCTGTTTTTT.

This clone was seen just once. The chain couples TRBV10-3 to TRBJ2-7, with 12 bases that match TRBD1. CDR1 and CDR2 (germline): ENHRY, SYGVKD. J gave up 7 bases and V 3 bases, and 7 bases lay outside the gene matches. The CDR3 has 15 residues. The CDR3 is CAISDEGQGADEQYF. In nucleotides, the CDR3 is TGTGCCATCAGTGACGAGGGACAGGGGGCAGATGAGCAGTACTTC.

The V gene is TRBV10-3, the J gene TRBJ1-1; D remains ambiguous. The V and J ends lost 4 bases and 7 bases respectively, with 10 bases between them. The germline gives CDR1 ENHRY, CDR2 SYGVKD. The length of the CDR3 is 12 residues. The CDR3 DNA follows: TGTGCCATCAGTGCAGGAGCGGGTGAAGCTTTCTTT. This translates into CAISAGAGEAFF.

The chain links TRBV5-1 to TRBJ2-1; unclear D gene. Trimming pared 3 bases from V and 9 bases from J, leaving 16 bases between. The CDR3 totals 14 residues. The germline gives CDR1 SGHRS, CDR2 YFSETQ. CDR3 amino acids: CASSSTPPRTEQFF. CDR3 bases: TGCGCCAGCAGCTCAACCCCCCCTAGGACTGAGCAGTTCTTC. Full variable domain (remainder filled in from reference TRBV5-1 and TRBJ2-1): KAGVTQTPRYLIKTRGQQVTLSCSPISGHRSVSWYQQTPGQGLQFLFEYFSETQRNKGNFPGRFSGRQFSNSRSEMNVSTLELGDSALYLCASSSTPPRTEQFFGPGTRLTVL.

The genes are TRBV7-2 and TRBJ2-5; possibly TRBD1 or TRBD2 for D (6 bases each). Germline CDR1 reads SGHTA; CDR2 reads FQGNSA. The CDR3 is 14 amino acids. V lost 1 base and J 7 bases, leaving 13 bases between the germline ends. This CDR3 reads CASSLEGGRGTQYF. The CDR3, as DNA: TGTGCCAGCAGCTTAGAGGGAGGCAGGGGGACCCAGTACTTC.

The V and J genes are TRBV7-3 and TRBJ1-2; the match to TRBD1 covers 8 bases. The length of the CDR3 is 19 residues. V trimming: 5 bases; J trimming: 4 bases; junction bases outside the gene matches: 21. In germline, CDR1 is SGHTA, CDR2 FQGTGA. CDR3 sequence reads: CASSLRPQGQETSRYGYTF. The CDR3 DNA sequence: TGTGCCAGCAGCCTCCGACCTCAGGGACAGGAGACCTCTCGCTATGGCTACACCTTC.

The table lists this clone with a count of one. V usage is TRBV3-1 (or the pseudogene TRBV3-2) and J usage is TRBJ1-2; unclear D gene. The CDR3 is 12 amino acids. The germline gives CDR1 LGHDT, CDR2 YNNKEL (reference sequence). V dropped 3 bases and J dropped 8 bases, with 10 bases sitting between them. CDR3 sequence (DNA): TGTGCCAGCAGCCACGGACTTCGGGGCTACACCTTC. It is translated as CASSHGLRGYTF.

This clone was observed a single time. The CDR3 nucleotides read TGTGCCAGCAGTTGGGCCAGATTTGAAGCTTTCTTT. Protein: CASSWARFEAFF. The chain couples TRBV6-2 or TRBV6-3 to TRBJ1-1; D uncertain. V lost 4 bases and J 7 bases, leaving 10 bases between the germline ends. This CDR3 has 12 amino acids. Germline V lookup: CDR1 MNHEY, CDR2 SVGEGT.

This chain connects TRBV28 to TRBJ2-2; possibly TRBD1 for D (5 bases). V lost 3 bases and J 0 bases, leaving 8 bases between the germline ends. The germline V gene has CDR1 MDHEN and CDR2 SYDVKM. This CDR3 contains 15 residues. The CDR3 loop is CASSLEQANTGELFF. The CDR3 DNA is TGTGCCAGCAGTTTGGAACAGGCGAACACCGGGGAGCTGTTTTTT.

This rearrangement joins TRBV7-2 to TRBJ2-7, with 10 nucleotides matching TRBD2. Germline CDR1 is SGHTA and CDR2 is FQGNSA. The length of the CDR3 is 15 residues. The trim removed 1 base at V and 7 bases at J, leaving 7 bases unmatched. The CDR3 reads CASSLVAGGGDEQYF. The CDR3 DNA reads TGTGCCAGCAGCTTAGTAGCGGGAGGTGGTGATGAGCAGTACTTC.

J is TRBJ1-1 and V is TRBV29-1; D unclear. CDR3 length: 12 residues. The V gene lost 7 bases and the J gene lost 1 base, with 10 bases spanning the gap. The germline V gene encodes CDR1 SQVTM and CDR2 ANQGSEA. The CDR3 nucleotides read TGCAGCGGCGCACGGTCGAACACTGAAGCTTTCTTT. Amino acid sequence: CSGARSNTEAFF.

The V gene is TRBV6-2 or TRBV6-3, the J gene TRBJ2-7; 7 nucleotides align to TRBD1. CDR1 and CDR2 from the germline V gene are MNHEY and SVGEGT. This CDR3 has 11 amino acids. The junction had 1 base not matched to a gene; V was cut back by 5 bases and J by 6 bases. The CDR3 bases are TGTGCCAGCAGTCAGGGGGTCGAGCAGTACTTC. Amino acid sequence: CASSQGVEQYF.

The chain is built from TRBV5-4 and TRBJ2-3; a weak D match, TRBD2 (7 bases). With 0 bases removed from V and 4 bases from J, the gap between germline ends came to 9 bases. The CDR3 is 14 amino acids. Per germline, CDR1 SGHNT and CDR2 YYREEE (reference sequence). The CDR3 sequence: CASSLGGGSDTQYF. In DNA, the CDR3 is TGTGCCAGCAGCTTGGGGGGGGGCTCAGATACGCAGTATTTT.

The V and J genes are TRBV5-4 and TRBJ1-3; D not certain. The CDR3 has 16 residues. Trimming removed 4 bases from V and 4 bases from J, with 18 bases in between. CDR1 is SGHNT and CDR2 is YYREEE in the germline V gene (reference sequence). The chain's CDR3 is CASSLGRPAMGNTIYF. CDR3 DNA: TGTGCCAGCAGCCTCGGAAGACCAGCGATGGGAAACACCATATATTTT. The full variable domain, completed using reference TRBV5-4 and TRBJ1-3, is ETGVTQSPTHLIKTRGQQVTLRCSSQSGHNTVSWYQQALGQGPQFIFQYYREEENGRGNFPPRFSGLQFPNYSSELNVNALELDDSALYLCASSLGRPAMGNTIYFGEGSWLTVV.

This chain joins TRBV2 and TRBJ2-6, with D unclear. This CDR3 contains 17 residues. Germline assignment: CDR1 SNHLY and CDR2 FYNNEI. V was cut by 6 bases and J by 0 bases, with 15 bases left in between. CDR3 coding DNA: TGTGCCAGCAGATTCCGGGCCTTGAGCTCTGGGGCCAACGTCCTGACTTTC. Translating gives CASRFRALSSGANVLTF.

The CDR3 sequence is CASGLSDNTEAFF. DNA for the CDR3: TGTGCTAGTGGTTTGTCGGACAACACTGAAGCTTTCTTT. The rearrangement links TRBV12-5 to TRBJ1-1; D uncertain. CDR1 is LGHNT, CDR2 FRNRAP, per germline. The CDR3 totals 13 residues. V lost 2 bases, J lost 2 bases, and 6 bases lay in between.

The chain recombines TRBV4-1 with TRBJ1-4; D not certain. The CDR3 is 14 amino acids. CDR1 and CDR2 (germline): MGHRA, YSYEKL. V was pared by 4 bases and J by 8 bases, with 14 bases between. The CDR3 nucleotides are TGCGCCAGCAGCCGGACTAATGAAGGGGAAAAACTGTTTTTT. Translated: CASSRTNEGEKLFF.

The chain carries TRBV29-1 and TRBJ2-3; TRBD2 agrees at 12 bases. This CDR3 region has 15 residues. Germline lookup yields CDR1 SQVTM and CDR2 ANQGSEA. V dropped 3 bases and J dropped 6; count of bases not matched to a gene: 7. Here the CDR3 DNA reads TGCAGCGTTGAGCGGACTAGCGGGGCCCGTGATACGCAGTATTTT. Translated, it gives CSVERTSGARDTQYF.

The V and J genes are TRBV9 and TRBJ2-3, with a possible D match to TRBD2 (6 bases). The CDR3 consists of 14 residues. V lost 2 bases to trimming and J lost 2 bases, with 9 bases between them. CDR1 is SGDLS and CDR2 is YYNGEE in the germline V gene. The CDR3 sequence: CASSVTGDTDTQYF. DNA of the CDR3: TGTGCCAGCAGCGTGACGGGGGACACAGATACGCAGTATTTT.

This chain connects TRBV18 to TRBJ2-7; no firm D call. V was trimmed by 0 bases and J by 1 base, leaving 7 bases between them. This CDR3 is built from 14 residues. Per the germline V gene, CDR1 is KGHSH and CDR2 is LQKENI. The CDR3 DNA reads TGTGCCAGCTCACCACCGAGCGCTTCCTACGAGCAGTACTTC. Encoded protein: CASSPPSASYEQYF.

This sequence joins TRBV27 and TRBJ2-3; TRBD1 might be the D (6 bases). Trimming shortened V by 6 bases and J by 2 bases, and 18 bases separated the two germline ends. There are 16 residues in the CDR3. CDR1 is MNHEY and CDR2 is SMNVEV in the germline V gene (reference sequence). CDR3 sequence: CASSSGQRDFTDTQYF. The CDR3, as DNA: TGTGCCAGCAGCTCTGGACAGAGGGATTTCACAGATACGCAGTATTTT.

The gene calls are TRBV6-5 and TRBJ2-7; TRBD2 matches at 8 bases. The length of the CDR3 is 14 residues. J was trimmed by 7 bases and V by 0 bases; bases with no gene match: 5. Germline V gives CDR1 MNHEY, CDR2 SVGAGI. In nucleotides, the CDR3 is TGTGCCAGCAGTTACTCCCGGGGGGGCGGGGAGCAGTACTTC. This codes for CASSYSRGGGEQYF.

CDR3 DNA sequence: TGTGCCAGCAGCTGGGGGTTCGGTCTGGGCAACATTCAGTACTTC. Amino acid sequence: CASSWGFGLGNIQYF. The V and J genes are TRBV5-4 and TRBJ2-4, with D perhaps assigned TRBD1 or TRBD2 (5 bases each). Trimming pared 3 bases from V and 7 bases from J, leaving 17 bases between. Germline V gene lookup returns CDR1 SGHNT and CDR2 YYREEE (reference sequence). CDR3 length equals 15 residues.

The chain is built from TRBV28 and TRBJ1-5; no clear D gene. The CDR3 spans 12 residues. Germline V gives CDR1 MDHEN, CDR2 SYDVKM. The V and J ends lost 8 bases and 0 bases respectively, with 5 bases between them. The CDR3, as DNA: TGTGCCAGCGAGGGTAGCAATCAGCCCCAGCATTTT. Encoded protein: CASEGSNQPQHF.

Here the CDR3 DNA reads TGCGCCAGCAGCTTTGGACAGGATGAAGCTTTCTTT. Protein: CASSFGQDEAFF. The V and J genes are TRBV5-1 and TRBJ1-1, with TRBD1 matching 7 bases. V shed 2 bases, J shed 7 bases, and the junction held 2 bases outside the gene matches. Per the germline V gene, CDR1 is SGHRS and CDR2 is YFSETQ. The CDR3 totals 12 residues.

The chain couples TRBV18 to TRBJ1-2, with D tentatively TRBD1 (5 bases). With 5 bases removed from V and 7 bases from J, the gap between germline ends came to 17 bases. Looked up from germline, CDR1 is KGHSH and CDR2 is LQKENI. The CDR3 has 14 amino acids. This CDR3 reads CASSAGLNGGGYTF. The CDR3 DNA is TGTGCCAGCTCAGCGGGACTCAACGGGGGTGGCTACACCTTC.

This clone was seen only once. This chain uses TRBV3-1 (or the pseudogene TRBV3-2) with TRBJ2-2; a possible D gene is TRBD1 (5 bases). Trimming cost V 1 base and J 5 bases, with 8 bases left between them. In germline, CDR1 is LGHDT, CDR2 YNNKEL (reference sequence). The length of the CDR3 is 14 residues. The CDR3 sequence is CASSQGGRTGELFF. The CDR3 DNA reads TGTGCCAGCAGCCAAGGGGGCCGAACCGGGGAGCTGTTTTTT.

The chain links TRBV27 to TRBJ2-5; 12 nucleotides agree with TRBD2. Trimming took 5 bases from V and 1 from J; bases not matched to a gene: 8. The CDR3 extends over 17 amino acids. Germline V CDR1 and CDR2: MNHEY, SMNVEV (reference sequence). The CDR3 DNA sequence: TGTGCCAGCAGTCGGACATTGACTAGCGGGGGCCAAGAGACCCAGTACTTC. Its protein product is CASSRTLTSGGQETQYF.

The chain recombines TRBV6-2 or TRBV6-3 with TRBJ2-7, with 9 bases lining up with TRBD1. The CDR3 is 15 residues long. Germline CDR1 is MNHEY and CDR2 is SVGEGT. V shed 5 bases, J shed 0 bases, and the junction held 5 bases outside the gene matches. This CDR3 reads CASSRQGVASYEQYF. For the CDR3, the DNA is TGTGCCAGCAGTAGACAGGGGGTGGCCTCCTACGAGCAGTACTTC.

The rearrangement joins TRBV6-6 to TRBJ2-3; tentatively, D is TRBD1 or TRBD2 (5 bases each). The V and J ends lost 5 bases and 2 bases respectively, with 17 bases between them. Germline CDR1 MNHNY, CDR2 SVGAGI (reference sequence). The CDR3 length is 16 residues. The CDR3 here is CASSRDRDPITDTQYF. Here the CDR3 DNA reads TGTGCCAGCAGTCGCGACCGGGACCCAATCACAGATACGCAGTATTTT.

The chain couples TRBV5-4 to TRBJ2-2; the match to TRBD1 covers 8 bases. The junction had 6 bases not matched to a gene; V was cut back by 4 bases and J by 1 base. The CDR3 is 16 amino acids. Germline V gene lookup returns CDR1 SGHNT and CDR2 YYREEE (reference sequence). Here the CDR3 reads CASSLGQGWNTGELFF. The CDR3 bases are TGTGCCAGCAGCCTTGGACAGGGATGGAACACCGGGGAGCTGTTTTTT.